This T cell receptor beta chain was obtained from a study of molecular identifiers for immune sequencing clone quantification. Naive CD8 libraries were made from around 18,000 to 910,000 sorted cells, and they used 10%, 30% or 50% RNA. Naive CD8 T cells were sorted as CD8+CD4-CCR7+CD45RA+. This clonotype was seen a handful of times. From the PCR reads, TCRdb called clonotypes with MiXCR, one entry per CDR3 protein. The sample holds some 580,000 distinct CDR3 sequences, around 25% seen once. The germline V gene encodes CDR1 KGHSH and CDR2 LQKENI. V dropped 4 bases and J dropped 10; count of bases not matched to a gene: 15. CDR3 length equals 15 residues.

This TCR derives from a human donor in good health. Some libraries in this study had Jurkat cell RNA spiked in. Sequencing was done on a sample of naive CD8+ T cells from blood, with Jurkat cell RNA spiked in. Specified subset: FACS-sorted CD8+CD4-CCR7+CD45RA+ naive T cells. The chain joins TRBV18 to TRBJ1-1; 7 nucleotides line up with TRBD1. The CDR3 protein is CASSRAPGTARGAFF. The CDR3 nucleotides read TGTGCCAGCTCACGTGCACCGGGGACAGCCCGGGGAGCTTTCTTT.